A single sample gave rise to the 31 T cell receptor beta chains below, sequenced in a study of T cell responses to AZD1222 COVID-19 vaccine (dated by TCRdb to the early 2020s). The library was obtained by the immunoSEQ multiplex PCR assay. Drawn from immuneACCESS, this table holds only the in-frame rearrangements with V and J called that TCRdb kept. Clones are partly lost; checked studies trace under half to an unresolved V gene and leave the rest unexplained. The sample table holds around 100,000 clones, of which 91% were seen once. Jointly, the top ten make up less than 55% of the sample. The label giving this sample's time point can be read as: baseline before first vaccination. Sequencing used peripheral blood, obtained on day 0 of AZD1222 vaccination. The receptors shown here come from an adult in good health.

This clone was observed a single time. The rearrangement joins TRBV7-8 to TRBJ1-2, with a tentative D call TRBD1 (5 bases). The CDR3 is 16 amino acids. Germline CDR1 and CDR2: SGHVS and FQNEAQ. V lost 1 base and J 0 bases, leaving 12 bases between the germline ends. The CDR3 sequence: CASSLDAGLANYGYTF. In DNA, the CDR3 is TGTGCCAGCAGCTTAGATGCAGGGCTAGCTAACTATGGCTACACCTTC.

This chain uses TRBV7-2 with TRBJ1-4, with TRBD1 matching over 7 bases. The CDR3 loop spans 15 amino acids. V dropped 1 base and J dropped 4; count of bases not matched to a gene: 3. Per germline, CDR1 SGHTA and CDR2 FQGNSA. CDR3 bases: TGTGCCAGCAGCTTAGTCACAGGGGTTAATGAAAAACTGTTTTTT. Amino acid sequence: CASSLVTGVNEKLFF.

The chain carries TRBV19 and TRBJ1-5, with D possibly being TRBD1 (5 bases). The CDR3 length is 14 residues. The V end was cut by 3 bases, the J end by 2 bases, with 8 bases between. CDR1 and CDR2 (germline): LNHDA, SQIVND (reference sequence). CDR3 DNA: TGTGCCAGTAGTATCATGGGGGGCAATCAGCCCCAGCATTTT. Its translation is CASSIMGGNQPQHF.

The V and J genes are TRBV18 and TRBJ1-4; D gene unclear. CDR3 length: 13 residues. Germline CDR1 KGHSH, CDR2 LQKENI. Trimming pared 8 bases from V and 3 bases from J, leaving 10 bases between. The CDR3 spells CASAWAPNEKLFF. The CDR3 DNA is TGTGCCAGCGCATGGGCTCCTAATGAAAAACTGTTTTTT.

The chain joins TRBV29-1 to TRBJ2-7; D not certain. The CDR3 runs 12 residues. Trimming shortened V by 3 bases and J by 1 base, and 7 bases separated the two germline ends. From germline, CDR1 is SQVTM and CDR2 ANQGSEA. CDR3 nucleotides: TGCAGCGTTGAGGTAGAATCCTACGAGCAGTACTTC. Its translation: CSVEVESYEQYF.

The CDR3 region has the DNA TGTGCCAGCAGTCGAGCGGGACCCTACGAGCAGTACTTC. Translation: CASSRAGPYEQYF. The V call is TRBV12-3 or TRBV12-4, the J call TRBJ2-7; 7 bases fit TRBD2. The junction had 3 bases not matched to a gene; V was cut back by 5 bases and J by 2 bases. The CDR3 totals 13 residues.

This clone was recorded once. The chain recombines TRBV27 with TRBJ2-2, with 8 bases identical to TRBD2. Germline V gene sequence: CDR1 MNHEY, CDR2 SMNVEV (reference sequence). The V and J ends lost 8 bases and 4 bases, in that order; junction bases with no gene match: 6. The CDR3 totals 14 residues. The CDR3 is CASLGLAITGELFF. The CDR3 DNA reads TGTGCCAGCCTAGGACTAGCCATCACCGGGGAGCTGTTTTTT.

This clone was recorded only once. The chain is built from TRBV6-4 and TRBJ2-3; 7 bases align to TRBD2. The CDR3 consists of 15 residues. With 4 bases clipped from V and 5 bases from J, the junction kept 9 bases outside the gene matches. Germline-derived CDR1 and CDR2 are MRHNA and SNTAGT. CDR3 sequence reads: CASSGSTSFGDTQYF. The CDR3 coding sequence is TGTGCCAGCAGTGGATCGACTAGCTTTGGAGATACGCAGTATTTT.

CDR3 amino acids: CASSPPPGLYEQYF. In DNA form, the CDR3 reads TGTGCCAGCTCACCACCGCCGGGACTTTACGAGCAGTACTTC. The J gene is TRBJ2-7, the V gene TRBV18; a weak D match, TRBD2 (6 bases). V was clipped by 0 bases and J by 4 bases, with 10 bases between them. From germline, CDR1 is KGHSH and CDR2 LQKENI. The CDR3 covers 14 residues. Combining the CDR3 with reference TRBV18 and TRBJ2-7 gives the whole variable domain NAGVMQNPRHLVRRRGQEARLRCSPMKGHSHVYWYRQLPEEGLKFMVYLQKENIIDESGMPKERFSAEFPKEGPSILRIQQVVRGDSAAYFCASSPPPGLYEQYFGPGTRLTVT.

The chain carries TRBV11-2 and TRBJ2-7, with 8 bases fitting TRBD2. CDR1 is SGHAT and CDR2 is FQNNGV in the germline V gene. The V gene end was trimmed by 2 bases and the J gene end by 4 bases; junction bases not matched to a gene: 4. The CDR3 sequence is 14 residues long. The CDR3: CASSLMVAGYEQYF. DNA for the CDR3: TGTGCCAGCAGCTTAATGGTAGCGGGGTACGAGCAGTACTTC.

V and J are TRBV15 and TRBJ2-1; no clear D gene. The CDR3 loop spans 11 amino acids. Germline loops: CDR1 LNHNV, CDR2 YYDKDF (reference sequence). The V and J ends lost 0 bases and 10 bases respectively, with 4 bases between them. CDR3 residues: CATSREWEQFF. The CDR3 DNA is TGTGCCACCAGCAGAGAGTGGGAGCAGTTCTTC.

This clone was observed a handful of times. The chain joins TRBV3-1 (or the pseudogene TRBV3-2) to TRBJ1-5; unclear D gene. This CDR3 is 13 amino acids long. Germline assignment: CDR1 LGHDT and CDR2 YNNKEL (reference sequence). V dropped 3 bases and J dropped 7 bases, with 10 bases sitting between them. The CDR3 sequence is CASSQVGGQPQHF. In nucleotides, the CDR3 is TGTGCCAGCAGCCAGGTGGGAGGGCAGCCCCAGCATTTT.

V usage is TRBV7-2 and J usage is TRBJ2-7; possibly TRBD2 for D (5 bases). Looked up from germline, CDR1 is SGHTA and CDR2 is FQGNSA. There are 15 residues in the CDR3. V gave up 1 base and J gave up 5 bases, with 15 bases separating them. The CDR3 sequence: CASSLGGTLDHEQYF. The CDR3 nucleotides are TGTGCCAGCAGCTTAGGAGGCACACTAGACCACGAGCAGTACTTC.

The rearrangement joins TRBV6-5 to TRBJ1-5; maybe TRBD1 (5 bases). CDR1 is MNHEY, CDR2 SVGAGI, per germline. V lost 6 bases to trimming and J lost 0 bases, with 12 bases between them. CDR3 length: 15 amino acids. DNA of the CDR3: TGTGCCAGCAGAGCAGGGAGTAATAGCAATCAGCCCCAGCATTTT. Translation: CASRAGSNSNQPQHF.

V and J are TRBV5-8 and TRBJ2-7, with D perhaps TRBD1 (5 bases). The length of the CDR3 is 15 residues. Per the germline V gene, CDR1 is SGHTS and CDR2 is YDEGEE. V lost 0 bases to trimming and J lost 5 bases, with 15 bases between them. Here the CDR3 reads CASSLGSYGANEQYF. The CDR3 DNA follows: TGTGCCAGCAGCTTGGGGTCTTATGGGGCCAACGAGCAGTACTTC.

The chain couples TRBV4-2 to TRBJ2-3; D may be TRBD1 (7 bases). Germline lookup yields CDR1 LGHNA and CDR2 YNFKEQ. The CDR3 has 16 amino acids. The V gene lost 4 bases and the J gene lost 2 bases, with 16 bases spanning the gap. CDR3 sequence (DNA): TGTGCCAGCAGCCTCGTCGCGGGACAGTTCACAGATACGCAGTATTTT. This translates into CASSLVAGQFTDTQYF.

The rearrangement links TRBV7-2 to TRBJ1-2; 7 bases align to TRBD1. Germline trimming cut 3 bases from V and 8 bases from J; bases unmatched to any gene: 12. The CDR3 runs to 15 residues. Germline values: CDR1 SGHTA, CDR2 FQGNSA. CDR3 coding DNA: TGTGCCAGCAGCTTCAGTGGACAGGCCCGGCACGGCTACACCTTC. This encodes CASSFSGQARHGYTF.

V and J are TRBV28 and TRBJ1-3; a weak D match, TRBD1 (5 bases). Germline CDR1 is MDHEN and CDR2 is SYDVKM. The CDR3 runs to 14 residues. Trimming cost V 4 bases and J 4 bases, with 11 bases left between them. CDR3 amino acids: CASSSVGPGNTIYF. CDR3 sequence (DNA): TGTGCCAGCAGTTCGGTGGGGCCGGGAAACACCATATATTTT.

The chain couples TRBV27 to TRBJ1-6; 10 nucleotides line up with TRBD1. V lost 4 bases, J lost 7 bases, and 4 bases stayed unmatched. The CDR3 loop spans 15 amino acids. Per the germline V gene, CDR1 is MNHEY and CDR2 is SMNVEV (reference sequence). The CDR3: CASSSSGQGNSPLHF. The CDR3, as DNA: TGTGCCAGCAGTTCCTCGGGACAGGGGAATTCACCCCTCCACTTT.

The gene calls are TRBV28 and TRBJ2-7; 11 bases are a match to TRBD2. V dropped 6 bases and J dropped 4; count of bases not matched to a gene: 29. Germline lookup yields CDR1 MDHEN and CDR2 SYDVKM. CDR3 length: 22 amino acids. As DNA, the CDR3 is TGTGCCAGCAGAGAGACACCGAGGAGGGGACTAGCGGCAAGACTAAAGGGGTACGAGCAGTACTTC. It is translated as CASRETPRRGLAARLKGYEQYF.

This chain joins TRBV21-1 and TRBJ2-1; TRBD2 is taken as the D call from the table, unchecked against the DNA. TRBV21-1 is classified as a pseudogene. The CDR3 contains 15 residues. CDR3 coding DNA: TGTGCCAGCAGCAAAGCAGAGACTTGTACAATGAGGCAGTTCTTC. This encodes CASSKAETCTMRQFF.

The rearrangement joins TRBV9 to TRBJ2-7, with 7 bases lining up with TRBD2. The CDR3 covers 12 residues. After removal of 4 bases from V and 7 bases from J, the junction contained 5 bases not matched to a gene. In germline, CDR1 is SGDLS, CDR2 YYNGEE. The CDR3 nucleotides read TGTGCCAGCAGCCCCGGGGGGAGAGAGCAGTACTTC. Protein sequence: CASSPGGREQYF. Complete variable domain (other parts from reference TRBV9 and TRBJ2-7): DSGVTQTPKHLITATGQRVTLRCSPRSGDLSVYWYQQSLDQGLQFLIQYYNGEERAKGNILERFSAQQFPDLHSELNLSSLELGDSALYFCASSPGGREQYFGPGTRLTVT.

The CDR3 nucleotides read TGCGCCAGTTCCACGGACGGACGAGGCCGTACAGATACGCAGTATTTT. Its translation: CASSTDGRGRTDTQYF. This chain uses TRBV5-1 with TRBJ2-3; no reliable D call. Trimming cost V 8 bases and J 3 bases, with 22 bases left between them. The CDR3 loop spans 16 amino acids. The germline gives CDR1 SGHRS, CDR2 YFSETQ.

This clone turned up a few times. V is TRBV18 and J is TRBJ2-7; TRBD1 aligns across 11 bases. The trim removed 2 bases at V and 4 bases at J, leaving 4 bases unmatched. This CDR3 spans 15 amino acids. CDR1 KGHSH and CDR2 LQKENI come from the germline V gene. CDR3 in amino acids: CASSPRTGGEYEQYF. The CDR3 DNA reads TGTGCCAGCTCACCAAGGACAGGGGGCGAATACGAGCAGTACTTC. Combining the CDR3 with reference TRBV18 and TRBJ2-7 gives the whole variable domain NAGVMQNPRHLVRRRGQEARLRCSPMKGHSHVYWYRQLPEEGLKFMVYLQKENIIDESGMPKERFSAEFPKEGPSILRIQQVVRGDSAAYFCASSPRTGGEYEQYFGPGTRLTVT.

This chain uses TRBV4-1 with TRBJ2-1, with 7 bases identical to TRBD2. With 8 bases clipped from V and 4 bases from J, the junction kept 8 bases outside the gene matches. The CDR3 has 14 amino acids. The germline gives CDR1 MGHRA, CDR2 YSYEKL. CDR3 amino acids: CASQAAGAYNEQFF. The DNA of the CDR3 is TGCGCCAGCCAGGCCGCGGGAGCGTACAATGAGCAGTTCTTC.

V is TRBV5-4 and J is TRBJ1-2; D remains unclear. CDR3 length: 13 residues. V lost 0 bases, J lost 11 bases, and 14 bases lay in between. Germline V CDR1 and CDR2: SGHNT, YYREEE (reference sequence). CDR3 nucleotide sequence: TGTGCCAGCAGCTTGGGATATCTAGGGTGGTACACCTTC. Translating it yields CASSLGYLGWYTF.

The chain links TRBV4-1 to TRBJ2-5, with D tentatively TRBD2 (5 bases). V shed 0 bases and J shed 4 bases, with 18 bases lying between them. The CDR3 length is 17 residues. CDR1 and CDR2 (germline): MGHRA, YSYEKL. CDR3 DNA: TGCGCCAGCAGCCAAGATCTACGGACTCTCGACGGAGAGACCCAGTACTTC. Translating gives CASSQDLRTLDGETQYF.

The chain employs TRBV18 and TRBJ2-3, with TRBD2 identical over 10 bases. Germline CDR1 reads KGHSH; CDR2 reads LQKENI. This CDR3 has 16 amino acids. V was clipped by 0 bases and J by 2 bases; unmatched bases: 2. The CDR3 nucleotides are TGTGCCAGCTCACCACCACTAGCGGGAACCACAGATACGCAGTATTTT. It specifies CASSPPLAGTTDTQYF.

The gene calls are TRBV14 and TRBJ1-2; D is perhaps TRBD1 (5 bases). Deletions cut 4 bases from V and 8 bases from J, with 23 bases between. Germline V CDR1 and CDR2: SGHDN, FVKESK. The CDR3 runs 16 residues. DNA of the CDR3: TGTGCCAGCAGCCCCACCGGGACTACCTTCTTCTGGGGCTACACCTTC. This encodes CASSPTGTTFFWGYTF.

The J gene is TRBJ2-3, the V gene TRBV2; 8 bases fit TRBD1. The CDR3 is 15 residues long. Trimming took 7 bases from V and 5 from J; bases not matched to a gene: 11. Germline V gene data show CDR1 as SNHLY and CDR2 as FYNNEI. The CDR3 reads CASKTGQEGKDTQYF. CDR3 coding DNA: TGTGCCAGCAAAACGGGACAGGAGGGGAAAGATACGCAGTATTTT.

V usage is TRBV2 and J usage is TRBJ2-1; TRBD2 might be the D (6 bases). This CDR3 contains 13 residues. V lost 3 bases and J 14 bases, leaving 17 bases between the germline ends. CDR1 is SNHLY and CDR2 is FYNNEI in the germline V gene. CDR3 DNA: TGTGCCAGCAGTGATCCTAGCGAGGTCCCAGAGTTCTTC. It encodes CASSDPSEVPEFF.